Reported below is one TCR beta chain. This clonotype was observed a few times. It lacks a known antigen. No much larger clonotype is one base removed from it; base qualities were not supplied. Every donor in the study was a healthy Caucasian. Three pairs of female monozygotic twins, all aged roughly 18 to 29 years, made up the twin cohort. Peripheral blood mononuclear cells were used as the source from which RNA for TCR libraries was isolated. The data were taken from a study of identical twins listed by TCRdb under 2016. Background for the entire study: To test whether fetal clonotypes persist, this study deep-sequenced TCR alpha and beta repertoires from monozygotic twins, from unrelated adults of various ages, and from cord blood. To rule out contamination, the twin experiments were replicated at different times with different library preparation protocols.

Overall study results and their limits: Conclusions relied on cross-sectional statistical analysis, since the same donors could not be followed over many years. The excess sharing between twins in beta out-of-frame sequences was weaker because fewer shared sequences reduced the signal-to-noise ratio. Fewer insertions were carried by abundant cord blood beta clonotypes, a similar but weaker trend appeared in young adult naive repertoires, and no such trend appeared in memory repertoires. Compared with coincidental sharing between unrelated individuals, an excess of low generation-probability sequences was observed among out-of-frame TCR alpha sequences shared between twins. Out-of-frame TCR alpha sharing in monozygotic twins was systematically underestimated by recombination models, whereas sharing between unrelated individuals was in agreement with the recombination models. Invariant T cells such as MAIT and iNKT could partly confound zero-insertion analyses, though diverse VJ usage argued against this for most clonotypes.

V ends up 2 bases short and J 7 bases short, with an unmatched junction base count of 11. From cysteine to phenylalanine, the CDR3 is 17 amino acids long. The only DNA kept is the CDR3, 51 bases in frame from the first base. Looking up the germline V gene yields CDR1 MNHEY and CDR2 SVGAGI. Library prep was done by 5' RACE. Data came from an Illumina HiSeq 2000. Template switching added a universal primer binding site, and the final cDNA carried a unique molecular identifier that allowed TCR cDNA molecules to be counted accurately. Specific primers in the conserved constant-segment region were used to synthesize first-strand cDNA for the TCR alpha and beta chains. To control for contamination, every cDNA library carried two barcodes: a SMART-Mk sample barcode plus Illumina barcodes. TruSeq adapter sequences and Illumina sample barcodes were added in two successive PCR steps. The TCR alpha and beta cDNA libraries were sequenced on the Illumina HiSeq platform using custom primers. In the authors' own workflow: Raw reads were processed with MiGEC to extract unique molecular identifiers, and MiXCR was used to determine CDR3 positions. Recombination models were inferred per individual with the repgenHMM and IGoR tools using an EM algorithm. Shared clonotype analysis was performed with the tcR package in R, normalizing sharing by the product of cloneset sizes. To study raw recombination without the effects of thymic and clonal selection, out-of-frame nonproductive sequences were analyzed. TCRdb trimmed the raw reads at Q25, called clones with MiXCR and kept productive beta chains. For every CDR3 protein sequence, its rows merge into one entry that carries the most common genes and DNA. TCRdb's processing, not the authors', yielded these V and J calls. This sample holds approximately 590,000 distinct CDR3 sequences; 9.6% were observed only once. 2.5% to 3% of the sample lies in the top ten.

The sample was also linked to a second study, of yellow fever vaccine responses in identical twins. From that second study: According to the authors, in identical twins the way T cells responded to vaccination appeared partly convergent and partly personalized. In identical twins, the study followed T cell clones that responded to the vaccine with precision.

Sequencing used PBMCs. The origin of this receptor is a woman between 18 and 29 years old in good health. The chain is made from TRBV6-5 and TRBJ1-4; 9 central nucleotides agree with TRBD1. The sequence in DNA is TGTGCCAGCAGTTACGGACAGGGGCAGGTTAGGACTGAAAAACTGTTTTTT. This encodes CASSYGQGQVRTEKLFF.